The 17 T cell receptor beta chains in this list originate from one sample, sequenced in a study of T-cell memory formation after mild COVID-19. A single record per CDR3 protein comes from TCRdb applying MiXCR to the 5' RACE reads. The repertoire holds around 250,000 distinct CDR3 sequences, with approximately 15% as singletons. The sample taken for sequencing was PBMCs or a T cell subset sorted from them (not recorded which). All receptors come from an adult woman who had mild COVID-19 (a few samples of this study predate the infection). Cell type and time point are not known.

CDR3 sequence: CASSRGGNIQYF. CDR3 sequence (DNA): TGTGCCAGCAGTAGGGGCGGGAACATTCAGTACTTC. The chain carries TRBV12-3 or TRBV12-4 and TRBJ2-4; D tentatively fits TRBD1 or TRBD2 (5 bases each). This CDR3 spans 12 amino acids. V lost 5 bases, J lost 7 bases, and 9 bases lay in between.

A few counts support this clonotype. The chain couples TRBV10-3 to TRBJ2-7, with a tentative D call TRBD2 (6 bases). This CDR3 has 16 amino acids. CDR1 is ENHRY and CDR2 is SYGVKD in the germline V gene. V was trimmed by 4 bases and J by 1 base, leaving 17 bases between them. CDR3 amino acids: CAISGESGVGSYEQYF. In nucleotides, the CDR3 is TGTGCCATCAGTGGGGAGTCGGGAGTGGGGTCCTACGAGCAGTACTTC.

The chain joins TRBV11-2 to TRBJ1-5; D is possibly TRBD1 (5 bases). From germline, CDR1 is SGHAT and CDR2 FQNNGV. The CDR3 is 13 residues long. Trimming took 4 bases from V and 5 from J, leaving 9 bases between them. CDR3: CASSSQGDQPQHF. The DNA for the CDR3 is TGTGCCAGCAGCTCCCAAGGGGATCAGCCCCAGCATTTT.

This clonotype occurred a few times. The genes are TRBV5-1 and TRBJ2-3; the match to TRBD2 covers 9 bases. The V and J ends lost 0 bases and 1 base, in that order; junction bases with no gene match: 3. The CDR3 contains 16 residues. CDR1 is SGHRS and CDR2 is YFSETQ in the germline V gene. The CDR3 region has the DNA TGCGCCAGCAGCTTGGGGGGACTAGCTGGCACAGATACGCAGTATTTT. It yields the protein CASSLGGLAGTDTQYF.

The chain links TRBV4-1 to TRBJ2-3; TRBD1 agrees at 10 bases. This CDR3 region has 16 residues. Germline lookup yields CDR1 MGHRA and CDR2 YSYEKL. J gave up 5 bases and V 4 bases, and 9 bases lay outside the gene matches. The CDR3, as DNA: TGCGCCAGCAGCCTAGACGACAGGGGGCTGGTAGATACGCAGTATTTT. This sequence encodes CASSLDDRGLVDTQYF.

V gene TRBV24-1 combines with J gene TRBJ2-1, with 9 positions matching TRBD1. This CDR3 contains 15 residues. V dropped 7 bases and J dropped 8; count of bases not matched to a gene: 11. Germline V gene sequence: CDR1 KGHDR, CDR2 SFDVKD. CDR3 nucleotides: TGTGCCACCAGCCTAACCGGGACAGGGACCCATGAGCAGTTCTTC. Translated, it gives CATSLTGTGTHEQFF.

The V call is TRBV3-1, the J call TRBJ2-3; D remains ambiguous. Per the germline V gene, CDR1 is LGHDT and CDR2 is YNNKEL (reference sequence). The CDR3 sequence is 12 residues long. The germline V and J ends were trimmed by 3 bases and 9 bases, with 10 bases remaining between them. The chain's CDR3 is CASSQPKSTQYF. In DNA form, the CDR3 reads TGTGCCAGCAGCCAGCCTAAGAGCACGCAGTATTTT.

The gene calls are TRBV4-2 and TRBJ2-5; D may be TRBD1 (5 bases). This CDR3 spans 16 amino acids. Germline V gene sequence: CDR1 LGHNA, CDR2 YNFKEQ. V was clipped by 1 base and J by 5 bases, with 17 bases between them. In DNA, the CDR3 is TGTGCCAGCAGCCAAGTCGGAAGAAGGGGTTCCGAGACCCAGTACTTC. It encodes CASSQVGRRGSETQYF.

The chain couples TRBV7-2 to TRBJ1-2; D may be TRBD1 (5 bases). Germline V gene lookup returns CDR1 SGHTA and CDR2 FQGNSA. V lost 2 bases, J lost 6 bases, and 16 bases lay in between. The CDR3 sequence is 15 residues long. In DNA, the CDR3 is TGTGCCAGCAGCTTACAGCCGTCGGGGCTCGATGGCTACACCTTC. This sequence encodes CASSLQPSGLDGYTF.

This chain connects TRBV7-3 to TRBJ1-1; D call uncertain. This CDR3 has 15 amino acids. Trimming cost V 5 bases and J 4 bases, with 17 bases left between them. CDR1 and CDR2 from the germline V gene are SGHTA and FQGTGA. CDR3 sequence reads: CASSTKEGSGTEAFF. CDR3 nucleotide sequence: TGTGCCAGCAGCACAAAAGAGGGAAGCGGCACTGAAGCTTTCTTT.

This clonotype was counted a single time. The J gene is TRBJ2-3, the V gene TRBV9; D not certain. The CDR3 sequence is 15 residues long. Germline V CDR1 and CDR2: SGDLS, YYNGEE. V was pared by 7 bases and J by 1 base, with 16 bases between. In nucleotides, the CDR3 is TGTGCCAGCGGCCGAGAGGTCGGTCGCACAGATACGCAGTATTTT. Translation gives CASGREVGRTDTQYF.

There are a few counts of this clonotype. The V call is TRBV6-5, the J call TRBJ2-2; tentatively, D is TRBD1 (5 bases). CDR1 is MNHEY and CDR2 is SVGAGI in the germline V gene. The V gene lost 4 bases and the J gene lost 4 bases, with 13 bases spanning the gap. The CDR3 extends over 15 amino acids. CDR3 nucleotides: TGTGCCAGCAGTTTGCAGGGTGTTAGCACCGGGGAGCTGTTTTTT. Encoded protein: CASSLQGVSTGELFF.

This clonotype has at least ten counts. J is TRBJ2-7 and V is TRBV20-1; the D call may be TRBD1 or TRBD2 (5 bases each). Germline assignment: CDR1 DFQATT and CDR2 SNEGSKA (reference sequence). This CDR3 spans 14 amino acids. V lost 4 bases and J 3 bases, leaving 16 bases between the germline ends. CDR3 sequence (DNA): TGCAGTGCTACAACCGGGACGTCGAACTACGAGCAGTACTTC. Amino acid sequence: CSATTGTSNYEQYF.

A few counts support this clonotype. The V gene is TRBV5-1, the J gene TRBJ2-7, with D possibly matching TRBD1 (5 bases). Trimming pared 3 bases from V and 0 bases from J, leaving 19 bases between. The CDR3 sequence is 17 residues long. From germline, CDR1 is SGHRS and CDR2 YFSETQ. This CDR3 is CASSSYSHKGNSYEQYF. In DNA form, the CDR3 reads TGCGCCAGCAGCTCCTACAGCCACAAGGGGAACTCCTACGAGCAGTACTTC.

This clonotype was observed a few times. This chain uses TRBV7-9 with TRBJ2-5, with 7 bases matching TRBD2. Looked up from germline, CDR1 is SEHNR and CDR2 is FQNEAQ (reference sequence). J lost 5 bases, V lost 4 bases, and 7 bases had no gene match. The CDR3 contains 14 residues. The CDR3 sequence: CASSYGLVRETQYF. Here the CDR3 DNA reads TGTGCCAGCAGCTACGGACTAGTTCGGGAGACCCAGTACTTC.

The chain is built from TRBV12-3 or TRBV12-4 and TRBJ1-4, with 9 bases fitting TRBD1. The V segment lost 4 bases and the J segment 7 bases; nucleotides outside the gene matches: 7. The CDR3 runs to 15 residues. Here the CDR3 DNA reads TGTGCCAGCAGTTCCCGGACAGGGGCAGGTGAAAAACTGTTTTTT. Residues: CASSSRTGAGEKLFF.

The genes are TRBV2 and TRBJ2-1, with a possible D match to TRBD2 (6 bases). This CDR3 contains 15 residues. CDR1 SNHLY and CDR2 FYNNEI come from the germline V gene. The V end was cut by 5 bases, the J end by 7 bases, with 18 bases between. CDR3 sequence (DNA): TGTGCCAGCAGTAAGGTTGCTACCGGGGGTAATGAGCAGTTCTTC. Its translation: CASSKVATGGNEQFF.